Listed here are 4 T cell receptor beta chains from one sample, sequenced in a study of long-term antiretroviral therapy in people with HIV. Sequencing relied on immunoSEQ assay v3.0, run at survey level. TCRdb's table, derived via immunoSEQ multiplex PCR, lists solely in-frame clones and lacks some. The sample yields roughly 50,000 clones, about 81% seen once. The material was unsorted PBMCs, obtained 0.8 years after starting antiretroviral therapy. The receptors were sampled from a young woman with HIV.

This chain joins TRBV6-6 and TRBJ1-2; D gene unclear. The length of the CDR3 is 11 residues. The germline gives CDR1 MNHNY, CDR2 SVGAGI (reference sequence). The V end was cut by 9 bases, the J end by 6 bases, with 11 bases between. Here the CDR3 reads CASTGRDGYTF. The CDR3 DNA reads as TGTGCCAGTACTGGGAGGGATGGCTACACCTTC.

Here the CDR3 reads CASSLEGGGNTEAFF. The CDR3 DNA sequence: TGTGCCAGCAGTTTAGAAGGGGGGGGGAACACTGAAGCTTTCTTT. The J gene is TRBJ1-1, the V gene TRBV27; the D gene is possibly TRBD1 (6 bases). This CDR3 has 15 amino acids. V lost 2 bases to trimming and J lost 1 base, with 11 bases between them. Germline assignment: CDR1 MNHEY and CDR2 SMNVEV (reference sequence).

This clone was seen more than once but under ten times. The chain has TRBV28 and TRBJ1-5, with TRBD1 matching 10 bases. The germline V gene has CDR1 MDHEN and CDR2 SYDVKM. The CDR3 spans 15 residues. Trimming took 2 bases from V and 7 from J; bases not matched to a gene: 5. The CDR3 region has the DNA TGTGCCAGCAGTTTAGGGGACAGGGGTCACCAGCCCCAGCATTTT. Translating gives CASSLGDRGHQPQHF. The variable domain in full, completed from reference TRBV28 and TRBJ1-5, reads DVKVTQSSRYLVKRTGEKVFLECVQDMDHENMFWYRQDPGLGLRLIYFSYDVKMKEKGDIPEGYSVSREKKERFSLILESASTNQTSMYLCASSLGDRGHQPQHFGDGTRLSIL.

The CDR3 DNA is TGCGCCAGCAGCCGTGGGGGCGCCAGGGGCACTGAAGCTTTCTTT. The encoded protein is CASSRGGARGTEAFF. The rearrangement joins TRBV5-1 to TRBJ1-1; a possible D gene is TRBD1 (6 bases). The germline V gene encodes CDR1 SGHRS and CDR2 YFSETQ. V lost 4 bases and J 4 bases, leaving 17 bases between the germline ends. CDR3 length equals 15 residues.